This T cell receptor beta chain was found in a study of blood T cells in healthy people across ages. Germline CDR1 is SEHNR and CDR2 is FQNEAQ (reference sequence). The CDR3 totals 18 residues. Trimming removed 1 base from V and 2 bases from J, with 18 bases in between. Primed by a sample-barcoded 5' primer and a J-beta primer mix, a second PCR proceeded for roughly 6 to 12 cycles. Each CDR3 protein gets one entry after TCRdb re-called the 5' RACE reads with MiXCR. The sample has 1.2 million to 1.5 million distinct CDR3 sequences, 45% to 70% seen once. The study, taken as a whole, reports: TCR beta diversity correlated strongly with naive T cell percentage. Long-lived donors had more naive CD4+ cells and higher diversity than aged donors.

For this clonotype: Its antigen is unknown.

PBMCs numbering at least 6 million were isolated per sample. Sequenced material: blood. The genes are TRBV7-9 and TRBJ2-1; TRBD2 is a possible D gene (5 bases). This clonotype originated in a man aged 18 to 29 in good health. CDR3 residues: CASSLEWRRPGAYNEQFF. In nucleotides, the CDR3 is TGTGCCAGCAGCTTAGAGTGGAGACGCCCCGGGGCCTACAATGAGCAGTTCTTC.